Here is one T cell receptor (beta chain) with its context. This clonotype is deemed medium-sized (0.01 to 0.1%). What this receptor recognizes is not known. No base qualities exist here, and no much larger clone lies one base off it. This beta chain came through as a stray read in a library set up for alpha chains, and its size says little. The library was prepared using 5' RACE. TCRdb names NextSeq 500 as the instrument used. The TCR library protocol attached a unique molecular identifier to each TCR cDNA molecule to allow correction of PCR and sequencing errors. Concerning the study's data processing: TCR identification, UMI-based error correction and CDR3 extraction were performed with Decombinator tools. TCRs above a frequency of 2 per 1,000, corresponding to the top 1% of the tumor frequency distribution, were defined as expanded. Each repertoire was subsampled 100 times to 5,000 TCRs, after which Renyi diversity was computed with the R vegan package. CDR3 similarity networks were constructed using string-kernel similarity of amino acid triplets, with links drawn between CDR3s whose pairwise similarity was above 0.82. TCRdb handled the public reads itself, with Q25 trimming in fastp and clone calling in MiXCR, and kept productive beta chains. Every CDR3 protein is listed once, alongside the most common genes and DNA of its rows. The V and J calls shown here were made by TCRdb, not taken from the authors' results. For this sample the table gives some 6,100 distinct CDR3 sequences, of which around 12% were detected only once. The biggest ten clones account for 15% to 20% of the sample.

The sample's time point label, decoded: sample taken at primary tumor resection. The donors were more than 65 patients from the lung TRACERx cohort who had early-stage, untreated non-small cell lung cancer. Without any cell sorting, TCR sequencing was performed on whole RNA extracted either from tumor and nontumor lung tissue or from cryopreserved PBMC samples. A patient was chosen for TCR sequencing only when enough RNA was available from at least two tumor regions. Based on the germline V gene, the CDR1 and CDR2 sequences are MGHDK and SYGVNS. Its CDR3 holds 14 amino acids, cysteine through phenylalanine. The kept DNA is CDR3 alone, 42 bases in frame from the first base. The germline V and J ends show losses of 3 bases and 6 bases respectively, and no gene match explains 5 bases of the junction. This sample is part of a study of spatial heterogeneity in lung cancer (dated 2019 in TCRdb). With regard to the full study: Beta-chain transcripts were consistently detected in greater numbers than alpha-chain transcripts, which likely reflected higher beta-chain transcript abundance. In the raw uncorrected reads, each unique combination of TCR and UMI appeared more than ten times on average. In non-small cell lung cancer, the study quantitatively compared TCR alpha and beta repertoires across several tumor regions, matched nontumor lung, and blood. TCR repertoire features were related to nonsynonymous mutation counts determined by whole-exome sequencing of tumor tissue. Both alpha and beta chains were TCR-sequenced in samples taken at surgery, namely 220 tumor regions, around 61 matched nontumor lung samples and just over 55 PBMC samples.

The paper's findings and limits, for the study overall: Additional single-cell paired TCR alpha and beta sequencing was considered necessary to confirm, at a functional level, the hypothesis that regional TCRs recognize regional mutations.

The source material was lung tissue, sampled at surgery. Rearrangement joined TRBV25-1 to TRBJ1-5, and TRBD1 matches 7 of the central bases. The source of this sequence is a human donor with early-stage non-small cell lung cancer. The nucleotide sequence is TGTGCCAGCAGTGATGGGACAGAAGTTCAGCCCCAGCATTTT. Its coded protein is CASSDGTEVQPQHF.